The 15 T cell receptor beta chains listed next were all sequenced from one sample in a study of blood T cell repertoires in COVID-19. Profiled with immunoSEQ multiplex PCR; TCRdb holds only in-frame clones, not every one. The sample carries under 200,000 clones, around 83% recorded once. Input material: peripheral blood. Source of these receptors: a man in his sixties or seventies who had recovered from COVID-19.

The chain links TRBV5-5 to TRBJ1-1; D may be TRBD1 (6 bases). Germline CDR1 and CDR2: SGHKS and YYEKEE (reference sequence). The CDR3 has 15 residues. V gave up 7 bases and J gave up 1 base, with 17 bases separating them. In DNA form, the CDR3 reads TGTGCCAGCGGATCAACAGGGACCCCGAACACTGAAGCTTTCTTT. Translation: CASGSTGTPNTEAFF.

This chain uses TRBV19 with TRBJ2-1; 9 bases agree with TRBD2. V dropped 3 bases and J dropped 8; count of bases not matched to a gene: 5. CDR3 length equals 14 residues. Germline assignment: CDR1 LNHDA and CDR2 SQIVND (reference sequence). CDR3 bases: TGTGCCAGTAGTATCGGGACTAGCTTCGATGAGCAGTTCTTC. This codes for CASSIGTSFDEQFF.

The chain joins TRBV7-2 to TRBJ2-7; no definite D call. Trimming took off 0 bases at V and 1 base at J, with 13 bases between the two ends. Germline V lookup: CDR1 SGHTA, CDR2 FQGNSA. The CDR3 sequence is 16 residues long. CDR3 nucleotide sequence: TGTGCCAGCAGCTTAGCCGTCTCTAACCGGTCCTACGAGCAGTACTTC. It translates to CASSLAVSNRSYEQYF.

This clone has only one observation. The gene calls are TRBV11-3 and TRBJ2-2, with D possibly TRBD1 on 5 matching bases. Trimming shortened V by 5 bases and J by 1 base, and 14 bases separated the two germline ends. Germline lookup yields CDR1 SGHNT and CDR2 YENEEA. The CDR3 covers 16 residues. CDR3 sequence reads: CASSPKVGVNTGELFF. As DNA, the CDR3 is TGTGCCAGCAGCCCCAAGGTAGGGGTGAACACCGGGGAGCTGTTTTTT. The entire variable domain, with the rest obtained from reference TRBV11-3 and TRBJ2-2, is as follows: EAGVVQSPRYKIIEKKQPVAFWCNPISGHNTLYWYLQNLGQGPELLIRYENEEAVDDSQLPKDRFSAERLKGVDSTLKIQPAELGDSAVYLCASSPKVGVNTGELFFGEGSRLTVL.

CDR3 bases: TGTGCCAGCAGAGGACAACACGCGAGAGAGACCCAGTACTTC. Its translation: CASRGQHARETQYF. The chain employs TRBV6-5 and TRBJ2-5, with D possibly matching TRBD1 (5 bases). This CDR3 contains 14 residues. Trimming left V 6 bases short and J 4 bases short, with 15 bases between. Germline V gives CDR1 MNHEY, CDR2 SVGAGI.

The chain joins TRBV5-1 to TRBJ2-1; D might be TRBD2 (6 bases). This CDR3 has 14 residues. Deletions cut 7 bases from V and 5 bases from J, with 16 bases between. CDR1 and CDR2 from the germline V gene are SGHRS and YFSETQ. The CDR3 is CASSGGPTDNEQFF. CDR3 bases: TGCGCCAGCTCCGGAGGGCCCACAGACAATGAGCAGTTCTTC.

V and J are TRBV3-1 (or the pseudogene TRBV3-2) and TRBJ2-3; TRBD2 aligns across 8 bases. Germline CDR1 LGHDT, CDR2 YNNKEL (reference sequence). V dropped 6 bases and J dropped 4; count of bases not matched to a gene: 6. This CDR3 is 14 amino acids long. As DNA, the CDR3 is TGTGCCAGCAGTCCAGCGGGAGTATCAGATACGCAGTATTTT. This encodes CASSPAGVSDTQYF.

This sequence joins TRBV6-6 and TRBJ1-1, with a tentative D call TRBD1 (5 bases). This CDR3 has 14 amino acids. Germline CDR1 reads MNHNY; CDR2 reads SVGAGI (reference sequence). Trimming shortened V by 5 bases and J by 6 bases, and 16 bases separated the two germline ends. CDR3 DNA sequence: TGTGCCAGCAGTCCCTCTCGACAGTGGGCTGAAGCTTTCTTT. Encoded protein: CASSPSRQWAEAFF.

V and J are TRBV27 and TRBJ1-2; D ambiguous. This CDR3 contains 13 residues. V was shortened by 6 bases and J by 1 base, with 9 bases between the two germline ends. In germline, CDR1 is MNHEY, CDR2 SMNVEV (reference sequence). For the CDR3, the DNA is TGTGCCAGCAGCCTGACACTTAACTATGGCTACACCTTC. This gives the protein CASSLTLNYGYTF.

The chain uses TRBV10-1 and TRBJ2-7, with 7 positions matching TRBD1. The J segment lost 3 bases and the V segment lost 6 bases, leaving 5 bases of the junction unmatched. Germline loops: CDR1 WNHNN, CDR2 SYGVQD (reference sequence). This CDR3 is 13 amino acids long. The CDR3 reads CASSRDSLYEQYF. The DNA of the CDR3 is TGCGCCAGCAGCCGGGACAGTCTCTACGAGCAGTACTTC.

The gene calls are TRBV12-3 or TRBV12-4 and TRBJ2-1; D not certain. The CDR3 runs 13 residues. V dropped 6 bases and J dropped 7 bases, with 13 bases sitting between them. The CDR3 DNA reads TGTGCCAGCAGACTTTCTACCGGGAATGAGCAGTTCTTC. Protein: CASRLSTGNEQFF.

This clone was found a few times. For the CDR3, the DNA is TGTGCCAGCAGATCCTCCGGGACAGCGAACACCGGGGAGCTGTTTTTT. The encoded protein is CASRSSGTANTGELFF. The chain links TRBV27 to TRBJ2-2; 7 nucleotides agree with TRBD1. V lost 6 bases to trimming and J lost 0 bases; unmatched junction nucleotides: 7. This CDR3 is built from 16 residues. CDR1 is MNHEY and CDR2 is SMNVEV in the germline V gene (reference sequence).

The rearrangement links TRBV2 to TRBJ1-2, with D unresolved. Trimming took off 2 bases at V and 8 bases at J, with 12 bases between the two ends. This CDR3 comprises 13 residues. The germline V gene encodes CDR1 SNHLY and CDR2 FYNNEI. The CDR3 bases are TGTGCCAGCAGTGAAAATAACAACGTAGGCTACACCTTC. Amino acid sequence: CASSENNNVGYTF.

The gene calls are TRBV6-1 and TRBJ1-4, with a tentative D call TRBD1 (5 bases). With 2 bases removed from V and 15 bases from J, the gap between germline ends came to 28 bases. Germline values: CDR1 MNHNS, CDR2 SASEGT. CDR3 length: 17 amino acids. The CDR3 region has the DNA TGTGCCAGCAGTGAACCCCAGGGTTTCAGCCCCGGCGGATGGGTGTTTTTT. This sequence encodes CASSEPQGFSPGGWVFF.

This sequence joins TRBV7-3 and TRBJ2-2, with D possibly matching TRBD2 (6 bases). This CDR3 spans 17 amino acids. V shed 0 bases and J shed 5 bases, with 16 bases lying between them. Germline loops: CDR1 SGHTA, CDR2 FQGTGA. The CDR3 DNA reads as TGTGCCAGCAGCTTAACCTCCCCAGCGGGCGGGACCGGGGAGCTGTTTTTT. The encoded protein is CASSLTSPAGGTGELFF.